This T cell receptor beta chain was identified in a study of blood T cell repertoires in COVID-19. Study-wide context: T cells, B-cell-depleted T cells, or PBMCs supplied cDNA or gDNA.

CDR1 and CDR2 (germline): SGHTA, FQGNSA. This CDR3 is built from 15 residues. The V gene lost 4 bases and the J gene lost 3 bases, with 15 bases spanning the gap. TCRdb's copy holds only in-frame clones and misses some; the assay was immunoSEQ multiplex PCR. Here the sample spans 150,000 or so clones, about four fifths being singletons. This TCR came from a woman aged 50 to 60 who had been exposed to COVID-19. The sample consisted of PBMCs or T cells enriched from blood (not recorded which). The rearrangement uses TRBV7-2 and TRBJ1-2; D is possibly TRBD1 (5 bases). CDR3 protein: CASSSGHRYDYGYTF. CDR3 DNA sequence: TGTGCCAGCAGCTCCGGACATCGGTATGACTATGGCTACACCTTC.